This section outlines one T cell receptor (beta chain) sequence together with its context. Its target is not known. This specimen belongs to a study of multiple sclerosis patients with progressive multifocal leukoencephalopathy. Spiked into each PCR were synthetic inline TR CDR3 controls of all V-J pairings. Generated by immunoSEQ multiplex PCR, the TCRdb table keeps only in-frame clones and is missing some. This sample yields some 30,000 clones, of which nearly 90% are seen a single time; less than 1.6% belongs to the top ten. CDR3 length: 15 amino acids. V was shortened by 0 bases and J by 1 base, with 7 bases between the two germline ends. The germline V gene has CDR1 SGHNT and CDR2 YYREEE (reference sequence). The study's findings and limits: The findings' link to JC virus versus immunocompromise remained uncertain. Most PML patients had lower entropy, suggesting less diverse TRB repertoires. Expanded clones at PML onset predated and persisted through natalizumab therapy.

Documented time point: 5 to 6 months of natalizumab therapy. Sequenced material: PBMCs, taken from a patient treated with natalizumab. The TCR sequence derives from a human donor with multiple sclerosis. The genes are TRBV5-4 and TRBJ2-2, with D maybe TRBD1 (5 bases). CDR3 in amino acids: CASSLGQGNTGELFF. CDR3 nucleotide sequence: TGTGCCAGCAGCTTGGGCCAGGGGAACACCGGGGAGCTGTTTTTT.